The clone carrying this T cell receptor beta chain came up many times. This sample stems from a study of human T cells and chemical hapten exposure. The time point denotes: pre-sensitization, week 0. This sample's treatment: therapeutic diphenylcyclopropenone sensitization with weekly scalp DPC. TCRdb called the RACE reads again in MiXCR, with one record for every CDR3 protein. The sample lists around 57,000 distinct CDR3 sequences; about 10% were seen once. V shed 3 bases and J shed 4 bases, with 15 bases lying between them. The CDR3 is 15 amino acids. CDR1 and CDR2 (germline): GTSNPN, SVGIG (reference sequence).

This TCR came from a woman aged 40 to 55 with alopecia areata. Some clones in this sample may be carry-over from other donors' samples. This chain joins TRBV30 and TRBJ1-4; D possibly corresponds to TRBD1 (5 bases). The starting material was whole blood, obtained in connection with sensitization to the hapten diphenylcyclopropenone (DPC). The DNA of the CDR3 is TGTGCCTGGAGGGCAGGGTCGTTAAGTAATGAAAAACTGTTTTTT. Encoded protein: CAWRAGSLSNEKLFF.